Listed below are T cell receptor beta chains from one sample, sequenced in a study of cytomegalovirus exposure and HLA in healthy donors. Only in-frame clones appear in the TCRdb table, and some are missing; sequencing was by immunoSEQ multiplex PCR. The repertoire holds tens of thousands of clones, with approximately 84% as singletons. Sequenced material: PBMCs. The receptors shown here come from a man younger than 30 in good health and CMV-seronegative. Each CDR3 is given with its conserved first and last residue.

j_call: TRBJ2-2
v_call: TRBV7-8
cdr3_aa: CASSLGAGTGELFF

j_call: TRBJ1-3
v_call: TRBV7-9
cdr3_aa: CASSPGQGNTIYF

j_call: TRBJ1-4
v_call: TRBV30
cdr3_aa: CAWNNPGTGRGEKLFF

j_call: TRBJ2-5
v_call: TRBV28
cdr3_aa: CASSERVTQYF

j_call: TRBJ1-4
v_call: TRBV6-1
cdr3_aa: CASSDCPSLLVDNEKLFF

j_call: TRBJ2-6
v_call: TRBV18
cdr3_aa: CASSPLSSASVGANVLTF

j_call: TRBJ1-4
v_call: TRBV27
cdr3_aa: CASSFGTGQGEKLFF

j_call: TRBJ2-5
v_call: TRBV7-2
cdr3_aa: CASSSSGRGETQYF

j_call: TRBJ1-5
v_call: TRBV18
cdr3_aa: CASSIGQGGNQPQHF

j_call: TRBJ2-1
v_call: TRBV15
cdr3_aa: CATSSHGREVRNEQFF

j_call: TRBJ1-1
v_call: TRBV11-2
cdr3_aa: CASSSFRDRHTEAFF

j_call: TRBJ2-5
v_call: TRBV4-1
cdr3_aa: CASSQGPRGGETQYF

j_call: TRBJ2-6
v_call: TRBV5-1
cdr3_aa: CASSFGGSGANVLTF

j_call: TRBJ2-3
v_call: TRBV6-5
cdr3_aa: CASRVSGSTDTQYF

j_call: TRBJ2-2
v_call: TRBV9
cdr3_aa: CASSAGGGVHGELFF

j_call: TRBJ2-5
v_call: TRBV29-1
cdr3_aa: CSVETGIETQYF

j_call: TRBJ2-1
v_call: TRBV28
cdr3_aa: CAIAESSYNEQFF

j_call: TRBJ2-7
v_call: TRBV10-2
cdr3_aa: CASSASSSYEQYF

j_call: TRBJ1-1
v_call: TRBV5-6
cdr3_aa: CASSLYGGAGMTEAFF

j_call: TRBJ2-1
v_call: TRBV14
cdr3_aa: CASSQKGLGVGEQFF

j_call: TRBJ2-1
v_call: TRBV9
cdr3_aa: CASSVVGGSYNEQFF

j_call: TRBJ1-3
v_call: TRBV6-1
cdr3_aa: CASSEAGSSGNTIYF

j_call: TRBJ2-7
v_call: TRBV15
cdr3_aa: CATSRDPAGVFSYEQYF

j_call: TRBJ1-2
v_call: TRBV27
cdr3_aa: CASSLLPGDGYTF

j_call: TRBJ1-1
v_call: TRBV27
cdr3_aa: CASSRQGSEAFF

j_call: TRBJ2-7
v_call: TRBV10-2
cdr3_aa: CASSEASGSHEQYF

j_call: TRBJ1-1
v_call: TRBV5-1
cdr3_aa: CASLRSPGYTEAFF

j_call: TRBJ2-7
v_call: TRBV6-5
cdr3_aa: CASRREGQREQYF

j_call: TRBJ1-5
v_call: TRBV6-1
cdr3_aa: CASSARDRVRDQPQHF

j_call: TRBJ1-6
v_call: TRBV7-8
cdr3_aa: CASSLLGSPLHF

j_call: TRBJ1-2
v_call: TRBV30
cdr3_aa: CAWSKSSYGYTF

j_call: TRBJ2-6
v_call: TRBV5-1
cdr3_aa: CASSTSGRSSGANVLTF

j_call: TRBJ2-7
v_call: TRBV5-4
cdr3_aa: CASSSPGQAAYEQYF

j_call: TRBJ2-3
v_call: TRBV5-1
cdr3_aa: CASSWGTSGSSDTQYF

j_call: TRBJ1-1
v_call: TRBV5-4
cdr3_aa: CASSPGSGQLNTEAFF

j_call: TRBJ2-1
v_call: TRBV7-6
cdr3_aa: CASSFFGRDNEQFF

j_call: TRBJ2-7
v_call: TRBV19
cdr3_aa: CASSELAGGFYEQYF

j_call: TRBJ2-7
v_call: TRBV7-9
cdr3_aa: CASSGVDEQYF

j_call: TRBJ2-1
v_call: TRBV5-1
cdr3_aa: CASSLLTTSSNEQFF

j_call: TRBJ1-2
v_call: TRBV19
cdr3_aa: CAGKPNRGRDYGYTF

j_call: TRBJ2-3
v_call: TRBV29-1
cdr3_aa: CSVSTPLGYTQYF

j_call: TRBJ1-5
v_call: TRBV9
cdr3_aa: CASKVAQGAWQPQHF

j_call: TRBJ2-3
v_call: TRBV7-3
cdr3_aa: CASSLIMGQGPRMQYF

j_call: TRBJ1-5
v_call: TRBV7-6
cdr3_aa: CASSSLGGPQGQPQHF

j_call: TRBJ2-7
v_call: TRBV27
cdr3_aa: CASRTREGSYEQYF

j_call: TRBJ2-7
v_call: TRBV7-9
cdr3_aa: CASRSNEGGGYEQYF

j_call: TRBJ1-3
v_call: TRBV30
cdr3_aa: CAYNSGNTIYF

j_call: TRBJ2-1
v_call: TRBV5-1
cdr3_aa: CASSREPGLAGVEQFF

j_call: TRBJ2-1
v_call: TRBV5-4
cdr3_aa: CASSFTTSSHNEQFF

j_call: TRBJ1-5
v_call: TRBV4-3
cdr3_aa: CASSPALQGTNNQPQHF

j_call: TRBJ1-5
v_call: TRBV19
cdr3_aa: CASSRGTYQPQHF

j_call: TRBJ2-1
v_call: TRBV23-1
cdr3_aa: CASRIQDRYNEQFF

j_call: TRBJ2-1
v_call: TRBV5-6
cdr3_aa: CASSLVSGNEQFF

j_call: TRBJ1-2
v_call: TRBV5-4
cdr3_aa: CASSPVTGFANYGYTF

j_call: TRBJ2-7
v_call: TRBV5-1
cdr3_aa: CASSLAQTYEQYF

j_call: TRBJ1-5
v_call: TRBV9
cdr3_aa: CASSSGQGPPHF

j_call: TRBJ1-1
v_call: TRBV28
cdr3_aa: CASRRALNTEAFF

j_call: TRBJ1-2
v_call: TRBV2
cdr3_aa: CASLGRGYTF

j_call: TRBJ2-3
v_call: TRBV9
cdr3_aa: CASSVGSSGTEDTQYF

j_call: TRBJ1-1
v_call: TRBV5-5
cdr3_aa: CASSFGRGLTEAFF